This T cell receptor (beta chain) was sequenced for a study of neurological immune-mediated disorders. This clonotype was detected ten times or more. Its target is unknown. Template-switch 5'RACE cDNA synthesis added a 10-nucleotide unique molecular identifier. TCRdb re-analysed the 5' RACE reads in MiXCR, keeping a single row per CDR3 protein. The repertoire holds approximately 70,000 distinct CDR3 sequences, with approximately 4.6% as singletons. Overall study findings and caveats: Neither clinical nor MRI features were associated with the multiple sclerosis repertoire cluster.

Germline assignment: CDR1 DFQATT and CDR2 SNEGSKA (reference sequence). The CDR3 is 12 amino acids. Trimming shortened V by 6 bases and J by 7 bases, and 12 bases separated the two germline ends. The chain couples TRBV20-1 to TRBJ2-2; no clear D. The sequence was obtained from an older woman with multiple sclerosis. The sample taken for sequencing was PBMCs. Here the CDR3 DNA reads TGCAGTGCGACGAAAAACGTCGGGGAGCTGTTTTTT. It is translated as CSATKNVGELFF.